This is a list of T cell receptor beta chains from one sample in a study of sequential checkpoint blockade in melanoma. Produced via immunoSEQ multiplex PCR; TCRdb's table is partial and in-frame only. The sample includes about 12,000 clones, 26% of them seen just once. Sequencing used tumor tissue (inferred from file names), obtained from a patient given nivolumab and ipilimumab in sequence. The receptors were sampled from a human donor with melanoma. CDR3s include the opening cysteine and the closing phenylalanine or tryptophan. Fields, in order: V gene, clone size, J gene, D gene, CDR3 protein. A D gene is named only where the DNA matches it firmly. Size is stated for part of the rows, as once, few or many counts, or as a class when the clone is expanded.

v_call: TRBV10-2
clone_size: NA
j_call: TRBJ1-2
d_call: TRBD1
cdr3_aa: CASRPGTGGYGYTF

v_call: TRBV2
clone_size: NA
j_call: TRBJ2-3
d_call: NA
cdr3_aa: CASAQSGADTQYF

v_call: TRBV6-8
clone_size: NA
j_call: TRBJ1-6
d_call: NA
cdr3_aa: CASSWRPPGHGANSPLHF

v_call: TRBV9
clone_size: few
j_call: TRBJ2-1
d_call: TRBD2
cdr3_aa: CASSGSGGHEQFF

v_call: TRBV6-8
clone_size: NA
j_call: TRBJ1-6
d_call: NA
cdr3_aa: CASSYSRSPLHF

v_call: TRBV6-8
clone_size: medium-sized
j_call: TRBJ1-1
d_call: NA
cdr3_aa: CASSYGLGVGTEAFF

v_call: TRBV19
clone_size: few
j_call: TRBJ1-6
d_call: NA
cdr3_aa: CASSSWDANSPLHF

v_call: TRBV10-2
clone_size: few
j_call: TRBJ2-6
d_call: NA
cdr3_aa: CASKSSVYNTGANVLTF

v_call: TRBV5-1
clone_size: NA
j_call: TRBJ1-2
d_call: TRBD1
cdr3_aa: CASSLGDRTSNGYTF

v_call: TRBV19
clone_size: few
j_call: TRBJ2-4
d_call: TRBD1
cdr3_aa: CASSITGTGGWNIQYF

v_call: TRBV19
clone_size: NA
j_call: TRBJ1-1
d_call: NA
cdr3_aa: CGSSGPNTEAFF

v_call: TRBV11-3
clone_size: NA
j_call: TRBJ2-3
d_call: NA
cdr3_aa: CASSLDSNGPITDTQYF

v_call: TRBV11-3
clone_size: few
j_call: TRBJ2-7
d_call: NA
cdr3_aa: CASSLVQGSYEQYF

v_call: TRBV19
clone_size: NA
j_call: TRBJ2-3
d_call: TRBD1
cdr3_aa: CASSARQGSTDTQYF

v_call: TRBV27
clone_size: NA
j_call: TRBJ1-6
d_call: NA
cdr3_aa: CASSFNNNSPLHF

v_call: TRBV6-8
clone_size: few
j_call: TRBJ2-5
d_call: NA
cdr3_aa: CASSYPAPTRTQETQYF

v_call: TRBV18
clone_size: few
j_call: TRBJ2-5
d_call: NA
cdr3_aa: CASSPMTAETQYF

v_call: TRBV7-7
clone_size: few
j_call: TRBJ2-1
d_call: NA
cdr3_aa: CASSLLDSYNEQFF

v_call: TRBV11-3
clone_size: NA
j_call: TRBJ2-2
d_call: TRBD2
cdr3_aa: CASSQQRGWTGELFF

v_call: TRBV19
clone_size: NA
j_call: TRBJ2-1
d_call: TRBD2
cdr3_aa: CASSPTGGHRNEQFF

v_call: TRBV6-8
clone_size: few
j_call: TRBJ2-1
d_call: TRBD2
cdr3_aa: CASSPLFLAGEHYNEQFF

v_call: TRBV6-1
clone_size: few
j_call: TRBJ1-1
d_call: TRBD1
cdr3_aa: CASSEGRQGVYYEAFF

v_call: TRBV9
clone_size: NA
j_call: TRBJ2-3
d_call: TRBD2
cdr3_aa: CASTPGGAVDTQYF

v_call: TRBV11-3
clone_size: NA
j_call: TRBJ2-1
d_call: TRBD1
cdr3_aa: CASTSDRGSSNEQFF

v_call: TRBV27
clone_size: few
j_call: TRBJ2-1
d_call: NA
cdr3_aa: CASSLRNPGPTDYNEQFF

v_call: TRBV6-8
clone_size: many
j_call: TRBJ1-5
d_call: NA
cdr3_aa: CASSNFNQPQHF

v_call: TRBV11-3
clone_size: large
j_call: TRBJ2-1
d_call: TRBD2
cdr3_aa: CASSFTGLADYNEQFF

v_call: TRBV11-3
clone_size: few
j_call: TRBJ2-2
d_call: TRBD1
cdr3_aa: CASSFLGGADTGELFF

v_call: TRBV19
clone_size: NA
j_call: TRBJ2-7
d_call: TRBD2
cdr3_aa: CASSIFLAGPSYAYEQYF

v_call: TRBV7-6
clone_size: many
j_call: TRBJ1-6
d_call: NA
cdr3_aa: CASSLYPEGDSPLHF

v_call: TRBV19
clone_size: NA
j_call: TRBJ1-5
d_call: NA
cdr3_aa: CASSFFKGNQPQHF

v_call: TRBV11-3
clone_size: few
j_call: TRBJ2-5
d_call: TRBD2
cdr3_aa: CASSRDSGGAQETQYF

v_call: TRBV14
clone_size: NA
j_call: TRBJ2-3
d_call: TRBD1
cdr3_aa: CASSTRQGPDTQYF

v_call: TRBV5-8
clone_size: few
j_call: TRBJ1-2
d_call: TRBD1
cdr3_aa: CASSSRTGYGYTF

v_call: TRBV19
clone_size: NA
j_call: TRBJ1-6
d_call: TRBD1
cdr3_aa: CASSAGGSSYNSPLHF

v_call: TRBV19
clone_size: NA
j_call: TRBJ1-2
d_call: NA
cdr3_aa: CASSTGPGYIDGYTF

v_call: TRBV11-3
clone_size: medium-sized
j_call: TRBJ2-1
d_call: TRBD2
cdr3_aa: CASSLPSGGEGNEQFF

v_call: TRBV6-8
clone_size: NA
j_call: TRBJ1-4
d_call: TRBD1
cdr3_aa: CASTHTRGRVRTNEKLFF

v_call: TRBV28
clone_size: few
j_call: TRBJ1-5
d_call: NA
cdr3_aa: CASSYGGTGQPQHF

v_call: TRBV4-1
clone_size: many
j_call: TRBJ1-2
d_call: TRBD1
cdr3_aa: CASSQPGGAAGTF

v_call: TRBV6-4
clone_size: many
j_call: TRBJ2-1
d_call: NA
cdr3_aa: CAISSYNEQFF

v_call: TRBV1
clone_size: few
j_call: TRBJ2-7
d_call: NA
cdr3_aa: CASSQVVTLAYEQYF

v_call: TRBV23-1
clone_size: NA
j_call: TRBJ1-2
d_call: TRBD1
cdr3_aa: CASIPPLMGQGYYGYTF

v_call: TRBV2
clone_size: few
j_call: TRBJ2-1
d_call: TRBD1
cdr3_aa: CASSGQGAYNEQFF

v_call: TRBV28
clone_size: NA
j_call: TRBJ1-3
d_call: TRBD1
cdr3_aa: CASSTTLQPPETGALIRNTIYF

v_call: TRBV19
clone_size: NA
j_call: TRBJ1-2
d_call: NA
cdr3_aa: CASTLGAGINYGYTF

v_call: TRBV9
clone_size: medium-sized
j_call: TRBJ1-3
d_call: NA
cdr3_aa: CASSQSQGLGSGNTIYF